The clone carrying this TCR beta chain was recorded at least ten times. V was clipped by 7 bases and J by 5 bases, with 15 bases between them. The CDR3 is 14 amino acids. Germline lookup yields CDR1 LNHDA and CDR2 SQIVND (reference sequence). This record belongs to a study of blood T cell repertoires in COVID-19. Across the whole study: The United States, Italy and Spain provided the acute and convalescent COVID-19 samples. Sources were T cells, B-cell-depleted T cells, or PBMCs; the material itself was cDNA or gDNA.

Original processing notes: Reference gene primer amplification gave nucleated cell count estimates. Assay used: immunoSEQ multiplex PCR; TCRdb lists only in-frame clones, some missing. The V and J calls and clone size are taken from that table; D and trimming were inferred from the DNA. The sample lists approximately 170,000 clones, 80% to 90% occurring once. The receptor was derived from a man aged 35-49 years who had recovered from COVID-19. Source material: peripheral blood. The V gene is TRBV19, the J gene TRBJ1-5; tentatively, D is TRBD1 (5 bases). CDR3 in DNA: TGTGCCAGTAAGGATCGGGGGTACGATCAGCCCCAGCATTTT. This translates into CASKDRGYDQPQHF.